This T cell receptor (beta chain) emerged from a study of immune characterization of retroperitoneal liposarcoma. TCRdb reanalysed the PCR reads using MiXCR and keeps one entry per CDR3 protein. The table lists 3,000 or so distinct CDR3 sequences, around half of them singletons. This sequence originates from a male donor with retroperitoneal liposarcoma. The specimen sequenced was tumor tissue.

In DNA, the CDR3 is TGTGCCAGCAGTTCCGGGACAGGGGGACATGAGCAGTTCTTC. As protein: CASSSGTGGHEQFF. The rearrangement links TRBV6-5 to TRBJ2-1; 11 nucleotides line up with TRBD1. From germline, CDR1 is MNHEY and CDR2 SVGAGI. Trimming at V came to 4 bases and at J to 8 bases, leaving 4 bases not matched to a gene. This CDR3 is built from 14 residues.